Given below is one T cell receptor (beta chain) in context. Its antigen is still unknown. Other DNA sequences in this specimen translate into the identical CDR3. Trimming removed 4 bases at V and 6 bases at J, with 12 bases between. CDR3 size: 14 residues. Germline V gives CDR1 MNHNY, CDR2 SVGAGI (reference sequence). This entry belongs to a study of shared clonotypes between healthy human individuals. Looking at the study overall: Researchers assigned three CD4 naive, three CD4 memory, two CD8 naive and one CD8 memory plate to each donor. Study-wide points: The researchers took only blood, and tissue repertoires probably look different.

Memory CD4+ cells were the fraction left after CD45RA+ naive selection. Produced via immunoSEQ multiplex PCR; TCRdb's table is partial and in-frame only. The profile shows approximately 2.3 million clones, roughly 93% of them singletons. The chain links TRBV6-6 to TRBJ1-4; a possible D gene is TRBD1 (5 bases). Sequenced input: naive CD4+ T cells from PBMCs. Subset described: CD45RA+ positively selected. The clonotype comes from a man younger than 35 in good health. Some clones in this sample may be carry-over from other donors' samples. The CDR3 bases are TGTGCCAGCAGTTCAGGAGGGGCGGATGAAAAACTGTTTTTT. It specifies CASSSGGADEKLFF.